A selection of T cell receptor beta chains follows, all from one sample in a study of cytomegalovirus exposure and HLA in healthy donors. Libraries were prepared by immunoSEQ multiplex PCR; TCRdb keeps only in-frame clonotypes and omits some of them. The top ten clones hold around 1.4% of a sample with about 140,000 clones, almost 85% of them seen once. What was sequenced was PBMCs. These TCRs come from a woman in her 30s in good health and CMV-seronegative. Each CDR3 is given with its conserved first and last residue. A D gene is named only where the DNA matches it firmly. Only part of the rows carry a size: once, few, many, or a class if the clone is expanded.

v_gene,d_gene,abundance,j_gene,CDR3nt,CDR3aa
TRBV19,NA,NA,TRBJ1-2,TGTGCCAGTAGTATGGACACCTTCTATGGCTACACCTTC,CASSMDTFYGYTF
TRBV7-2,NA,few,TRBJ1-2,TGTGCCAGCAGCTTAGCCAGGGTGGGTGGCTACACCTTC,CASSLARVGGYTF
TRBV9,NA,NA,TRBJ1-2,TGTGCCAGCAGCTCCCGGGACACGAGCTACACCTTC,CASSSRDTSYTF
TRBV12-5,NA,NA,TRBJ1-1,TGTGCTAGTGGTTTGACGGGCACTGAAGCTTTCTTT,CASGLTGTEAFF
TRBV30,TRBD1,NA,TRBJ1-2,TGTGCCTGGAGCGAGGGACAGTTCTATGGCTACACCTTC,CAWSEGQFYGYTF
TRBV7-9,NA,NA,TRBJ2-7,TGTGCCACCCGTGCGTATTTCGCGTACGAGCAGTACTTC,CATRAYFAYEQYF
TRBV20-1,NA,NA,TRBJ2-1,TGCAGTGCTGTATACAATGAGCAGTTCTTC,CSAVYNEQFF
TRBV11-2,NA,NA,TRBJ2-7,TGTGCCAGCAGCTTCCTGGACAGCGGGGTTTTAGAGCAGTACTTC,CASSFLDSGVLEQYF
TRBV6-5,TRBD1,once,TRBJ2-7,TGTGCCAGCAGTTACTCGGGACAGGGGGCAGCCTACGAGCAGTACTTC,CASSYSGQGAAYEQYF
TRBV7-9,TRBD1,NA,TRBJ2-7,TGTGCCAGCAGCTCGGGACAGGGGGCCAACTACGAGCAGTACTTC,CASSSGQGANYEQYF
TRBV6-6,TRBD1,NA,TRBJ1-2,TGTGCCAGCAGCTACCGGGACAGCGATGGCTACACCTTC,CASSYRDSDGYTF
TRBV9,NA,NA,TRBJ2-3,TGTGCCAGCAGCGTAGGCACGGTAGATACGCAGTATTTT,CASSVGTVDTQYF
TRBV2,TRBD1,NA,TRBJ2-1,TGTGCCAGCAGGGGGACAGGGGGCTCGAATGAGCAGTTCTTC,CASRGTGGSNEQFF
TRBV5-1,TRBD1,NA,TRBJ2-4,TGCGCCAGCAGCATTACAGGGGGTATAAACATTCAGTACTTC,CASSITGGINIQYF
TRBV5-1,TRBD1,NA,TRBJ1-1,TGCGCCAGCAGCTCCCAGGGGGTTCCCACTGAAGCTTTCTTT,CASSSQGVPTEAFF
TRBV9,NA,NA,TRBJ1-4,TGTGCCAGCAGCGAGGCGGGGGGATTAAATGAAAAACTGTTTTTT,CASSEAGGLNEKLFF
TRBV11-2,NA,NA,TRBJ2-1,TGTGCCAGCAGCTTAGATCTCGGCAGGGGGAGGTACAATGAGCAGTTCTTC,CASSLDLGRGRYNEQFF
TRBV2,NA,NA,TRBJ1-1,TGTGCCAGCAGTGGGGAGGGGGTGAGAACTGAAGCTTTCTTT,CASSGEGVRTEAFF
TRBV6-6,NA,NA,TRBJ1-1,TGTGCCAGCAATCATCCCGAAGCTTTCTTT,CASNHPEAFF
TRBV30,NA,NA,TRBJ1-1,TGTGCCTGGAGGGTTGAGGGTGAAGCTTTCTTT,CAWRVEGEAFF
TRBV7-8,TRBD1,NA,TRBJ2-1,TGTGCCAGCAGCTTAGTTGGGACAGGGGGCAGATATGGCTCCTACAATGAGCAGTTCTTC,CASSLVGTGGRYGSYNEQFF
TRBV6-1,NA,once,TRBJ1-2,TGTGCCAGCAGTGAAGCGGCAGCGTATGGCTACACCTTC,CASSEAAAYGYTF
TRBV2,NA,few,TRBJ1-1,TGTGCCAGCAGTGACAGGTTCATGAACACTGAAGCTTTCTTT,CASSDRFMNTEAFF
TRBV7-9,NA,few,TRBJ1-1,TGTGCCAGCAGCTTAGCACTGCCGCGAGACACTGAAGCTTTCTTT,CASSLALPRDTEAFF
TRBV11-2,TRBD1,NA,TRBJ2-1,TGTGCCAGCAGACGGACAGGGCGCGGGACCGATGAGCAGTTCTTC,CASRRTGRGTDEQFF
TRBV9,NA,NA,TRBJ2-5,TGTGCCAGCAGCCCCCAGACTAGACCAACAGAGACCCAGTACTTC,CASSPQTRPTETQYF
TRBV2,TRBD1,NA,TRBJ1-5,TGTGCCAGCAGTGAAATTGGACAGGGAGGTCAGCCCCAGCATTTT,CASSEIGQGGQPQHF
TRBV5-1,NA,NA,TRBJ2-7,TGCGCCAGCTCTGAAGGGGCAACGCACTCCTACGAGCAGTACTTC,CASSEGATHSYEQYF
TRBV18,TRBD2,NA,TRBJ2-3,TGTGCCAGCTCAACACTAGCGGGGGCCGGCACAGATACGCAGTATTTT,CASSTLAGAGTDTQYF
TRBV4-1,TRBD1,NA,TRBJ1-4,TGCGCCAGCAGCCAATCCGGGACAGGGAATGAAAAACTGTTTTTT,CASSQSGTGNEKLFF
TRBV21-1,NA,NA,TRBJ1-1,TGTGCCAGCAGCAAAGTGGAGGGAATCACTGAAGCTTTCTTT,CASSKVEGITEAFF
TRBV7-8,NA,NA,TRBJ1-1,TGTGCCAGCAGCTTAGTTTTGGGGGGTTCGGGCACTGAAGCTTTCTTT,CASSLVLGGSGTEAFF
TRBV13,TRBD2,NA,TRBJ2-5,TGTGCCAGCAGCACACGTCGGGGGGGAGAGACCCAGTACTTC,CASSTRRGGETQYF
TRBV5-1,TRBD1,NA,TRBJ2-7,TGCGCCAGCAGCACCGGACAGGGGGCATACGAGCAGTACTTC,CASSTGQGAYEQYF
TRBV10-3,TRBD1,NA,TRBJ2-1,TGTGCCATCACCCCCCGGACAGGAGCGAACTACAATGAGCAGTTCTTC,CAITPRTGANYNEQFF
TRBV29-1,NA,NA,TRBJ2-3,TGCAGCGTGGGAGGGTTGAGGGGGGGCGAAGATACGCAGTATTTT,CSVGGLRGGEDTQYF
TRBV28,NA,few,TRBJ1-5,TGTGCCAGCACGGACGGGGGCAATCAGCCCCAGCATTTT,CASTDGGNQPQHF
TRBV21-1,NA,NA,TRBJ1-1,TGTGCCAGCAGTCTACAGGGGACCACTGAAGCTTTCTTT,CASSLQGTTEAFF
TRBV6-5,TRBD1,NA,TRBJ2-1,TGTGCCAGCAGTTCCACAAGACAGGGAAAGCAGTTCTTC,CASSSTRQGKQFF
TRBV12-5,NA,once,TRBJ2-5,TGTGCTAGTGGTTTGGATTTCGGGTGGGAAGAGACCCAGTACTTC,CASGLDFGWEETQYF
TRBV28,NA,NA,TRBJ1-1,TGTGCCAGCAGTGTCTCCGGGACACAAGGCATGAACACTGAAGCTTTCTTT,CASSVSGTQGMNTEAFF
TRBV4-2,TRBD2,NA,TRBJ2-2,TGTGCCAGCAGCCAAGAGGAGCGGCGGGGGGGAACCGGGGAGCTGTTTTTT,CASSQEERRGGTGELFF
TRBV4-1,TRBD2,NA,TRBJ2-3,TGCGCCAGCAGCCAAGAGGGAGCGGGGGGCACAGATACGCAGTATTTT,CASSQEGAGGTDTQYF
TRBV9,TRBD1,NA,TRBJ1-2,TGTGCCAGCAGCGCCCGGGGACAGTCGATTGGAGGCTACACCTTC,CASSARGQSIGGYTF
TRBV20-1,NA,NA,TRBJ2-1,TGCAGTGTGGGCCGGAATGAGCAGTTCTTC,CSVGRNEQFF
TRBV4-1,TRBD2,NA,TRBJ2-1,TGCGCCAGCAGCCAACTAGCGGGGGGGCCCCATGAGCAGTTCTTC,CASSQLAGGPHEQFF
TRBV5-1,TRBD1,once,TRBJ2-5,TGCGCCAGCAGCTTGGGAACAGGGGCTTACGAAGAGACCCAGTACTTC,CASSLGTGAYEETQYF
TRBV4-2,NA,NA,TRBJ2-2,TGTGCCAGCAGCCAAGATAGCGGTTCAGCCGGGGAGCTGTTTTTT,CASSQDSGSAGELFF
TRBV7-2,NA,once,TRBJ1-1,TGTGCCAGCAGCTTAGGGGGAGGGAGGACCACTGAAGCTTTCTTT,CASSLGGGRTTEAFF
TRBV9,NA,NA,TRBJ1-5,TGTGCCAGCAGCCCAGCCCCAGGGCGGAGTCAGCCCCAGCATTTT,CASSPAPGRSQPQHF
TRBV7-9,TRBD2,NA,TRBJ2-7,TGTGCCAGCAGCTTGGGGGGGAACTACGAGCAGTACTTC,CASSLGGNYEQYF
TRBV29-1,TRBD1,few,TRBJ1-5,TGCAGCGTGGGACAGTCCAATCAGCCCCAGCATTTT,CSVGQSNQPQHF
TRBV19,NA,NA,TRBJ2-1,TGTGCCAGTAGCAATTTGGCGGGTGAGCAGTTCTTC,CASSNLAGEQFF
TRBV7-2,NA,NA,TRBJ2-5,TGTGCCAGCAGCTTAGTTCGACAGGCAATCGAGACCCAGTACTTC,CASSLVRQAIETQYF
TRBV7-3,NA,NA,TRBJ1-5,TGTGCCAGCAGCGCGACAGGTTCCAATCAGCCCCAGCATTTT,CASSATGSNQPQHF